This T cell receptor (beta chain) was captured by sequencing in a study of identical twins. Study results and limitations: Cord blood beta clonotypes that were abundant carried fewer insertions, and memory repertoires showed no such trend.

This clonotype was recorded a few times. Its matching antigen is unknown. Trimming left V 5 bases short and J 7 bases short, with 18 bases between. There are 14 residues in the CDR3. From germline, CDR1 is DFQATT and CDR2 SNEGSKA (reference sequence). TCRdb re-analysed the 5' RACE reads in MiXCR, keeping a single row per CDR3 protein. The sample holds about 530,000 distinct CDR3 sequences, about 20% seen once. The sample was also linked to a second study, of yellow fever vaccine responses in identical twins. In that study: Twins' vaccine T cell responses reportedly seemed partly convergent and partly personalized.

The receptor comes from a woman younger than 35 in good health. The sequencing input was CD4+ T cells sorted from blood. The chain has TRBV20-1 and TRBJ2-1, with a tentative D call TRBD2 (6 bases). CDR3 in DNA: TGCAGTGCTCAGACTAGGACCCCGAGAAATGAGCAGTTCTTC. It yields the protein CSAQTRTPRNEQFF.